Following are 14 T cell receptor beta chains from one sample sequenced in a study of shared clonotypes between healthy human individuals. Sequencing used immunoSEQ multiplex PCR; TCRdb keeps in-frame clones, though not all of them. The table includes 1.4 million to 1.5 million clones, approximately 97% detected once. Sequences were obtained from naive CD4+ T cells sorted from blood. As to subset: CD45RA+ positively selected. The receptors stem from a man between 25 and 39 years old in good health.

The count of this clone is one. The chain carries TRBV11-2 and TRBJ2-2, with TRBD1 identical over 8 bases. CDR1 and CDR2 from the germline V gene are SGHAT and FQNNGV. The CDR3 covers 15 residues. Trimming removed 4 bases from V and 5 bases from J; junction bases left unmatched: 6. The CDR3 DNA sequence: TGTGCCAGCAGCTCTCAGGGGGCGCTGACCGGGGAGCTGTTTTTT. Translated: CASSSQGALTGELFF.

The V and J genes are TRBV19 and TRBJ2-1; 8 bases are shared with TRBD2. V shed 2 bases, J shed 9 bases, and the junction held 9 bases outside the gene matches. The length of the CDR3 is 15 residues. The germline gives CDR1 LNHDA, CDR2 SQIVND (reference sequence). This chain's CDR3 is CASSIREGLSGEQFF. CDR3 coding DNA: TGTGCCAGTAGTATACGGGAGGGCCTGAGTGGTGAGCAGTTCTTC.

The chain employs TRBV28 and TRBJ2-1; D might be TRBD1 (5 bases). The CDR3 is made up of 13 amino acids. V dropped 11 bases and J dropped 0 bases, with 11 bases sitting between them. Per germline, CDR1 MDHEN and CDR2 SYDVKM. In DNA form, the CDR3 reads TGTGCCGCGGACAAGAGCTCCTACAATGAGCAGTTCTTC. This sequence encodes CAADKSSYNEQFF.

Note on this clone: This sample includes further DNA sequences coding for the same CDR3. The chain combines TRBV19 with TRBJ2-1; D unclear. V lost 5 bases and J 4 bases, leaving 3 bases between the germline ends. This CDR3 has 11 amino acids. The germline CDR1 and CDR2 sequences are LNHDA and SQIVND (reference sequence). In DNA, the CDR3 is TGTGCCAGTAGTCTATACAATGAGCAGTTCTTC. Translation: CASSLYNEQFF.

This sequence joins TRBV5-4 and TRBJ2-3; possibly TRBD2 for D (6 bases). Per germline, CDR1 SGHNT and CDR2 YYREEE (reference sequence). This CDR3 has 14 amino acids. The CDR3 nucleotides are TGTGGCTTTCGGTTGGTGGGAGCGGGAGATACGCAGTATTTT. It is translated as CGFRLVGAGDTQYF.

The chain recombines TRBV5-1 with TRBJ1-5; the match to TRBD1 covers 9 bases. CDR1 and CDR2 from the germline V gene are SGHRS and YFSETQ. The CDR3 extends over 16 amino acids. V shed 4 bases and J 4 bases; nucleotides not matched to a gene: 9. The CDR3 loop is CASSPNPGQGNQPQHF. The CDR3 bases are TGCGCCAGCAGCCCAAATCCGGGACAGGGAAATCAGCCCCAGCATTTT.

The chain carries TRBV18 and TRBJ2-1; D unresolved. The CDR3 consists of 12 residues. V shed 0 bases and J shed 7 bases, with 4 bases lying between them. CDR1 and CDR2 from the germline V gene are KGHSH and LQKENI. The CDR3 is CASSPPQNEQFF. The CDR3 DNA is TGTGCCAGCTCACCACCCCAGAATGAGCAGTTCTTC.

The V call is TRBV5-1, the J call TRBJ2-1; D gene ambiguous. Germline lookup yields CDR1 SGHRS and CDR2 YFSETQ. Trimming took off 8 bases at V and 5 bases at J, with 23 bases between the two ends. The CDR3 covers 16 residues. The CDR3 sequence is CASAGVPADMNNEQFF. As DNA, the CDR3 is TGCGCCAGTGCTGGGGTCCCGGCAGATATGAACAATGAGCAGTTCTTC.

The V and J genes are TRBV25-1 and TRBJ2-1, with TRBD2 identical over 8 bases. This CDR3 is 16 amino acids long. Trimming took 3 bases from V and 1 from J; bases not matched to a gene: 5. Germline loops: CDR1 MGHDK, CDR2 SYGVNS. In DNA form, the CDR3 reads TGTGCCAGCAGTGACCCTAGCGGGCGATCCTACAATGAGCAGTTCTTC. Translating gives CASSDPSGRSYNEQFF.

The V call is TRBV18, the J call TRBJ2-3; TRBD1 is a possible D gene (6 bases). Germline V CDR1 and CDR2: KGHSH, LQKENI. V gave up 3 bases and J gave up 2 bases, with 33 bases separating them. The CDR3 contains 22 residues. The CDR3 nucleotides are TGTGCCAGCTCACCTCTCGATCTTTTGTGGACAGCAGGAGCCAAGATCACAGATACGCAGTATTTT. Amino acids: CASSPLDLLWTAGAKITDTQYF.

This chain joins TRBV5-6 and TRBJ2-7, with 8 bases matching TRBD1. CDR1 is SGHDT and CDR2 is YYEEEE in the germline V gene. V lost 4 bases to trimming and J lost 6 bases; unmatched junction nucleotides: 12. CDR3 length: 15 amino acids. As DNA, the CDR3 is TGTGCCAGCAGCCCGGACCCGGGACAGGAAGGCGAGCAGTACTTC. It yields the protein CASSPDPGQEGEQYF.

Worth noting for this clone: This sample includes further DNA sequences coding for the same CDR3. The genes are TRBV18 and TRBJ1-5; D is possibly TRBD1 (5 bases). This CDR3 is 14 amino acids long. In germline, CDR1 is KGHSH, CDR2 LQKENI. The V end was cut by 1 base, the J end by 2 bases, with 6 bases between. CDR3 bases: TGTGCCAGCTCACCACTAGGGGGCAATCAGCCCCAGCATTTT. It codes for CASSPLGGNQPQHF.

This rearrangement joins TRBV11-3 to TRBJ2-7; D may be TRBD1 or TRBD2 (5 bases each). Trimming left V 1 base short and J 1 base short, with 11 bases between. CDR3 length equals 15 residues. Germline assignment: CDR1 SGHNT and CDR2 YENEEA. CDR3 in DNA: TGTGCCAGCAGCTTAGGGGGGACGGAGTCCTACGAGCAGTACTTC. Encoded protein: CASSLGGTESYEQYF.

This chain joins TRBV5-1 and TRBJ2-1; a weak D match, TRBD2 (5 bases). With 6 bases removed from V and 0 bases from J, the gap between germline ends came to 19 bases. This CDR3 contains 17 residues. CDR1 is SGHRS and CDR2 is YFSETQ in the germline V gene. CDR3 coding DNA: TGCGCCAGCACCCCCCCTAGCAGCCGAAGCTCCTACAATGAGCAGTTCTTC. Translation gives CASTPPSSRSSYNEQFF.